This TCR beta chain appears in the sequencing data of a study of technical replicates of blood from several donors. The table came from immunoSEQ multiplex PCR; TCRdb's copy has only in-frame clones and leaves some out. This table has roughly 70,000 clones, approximately 93% appearing once. This CDR3 has 15 amino acids. Germline V CDR1 and CDR2: SEHNR, FQNEAQ (reference sequence). V gave up 0 bases and J gave up 2 bases, with 8 bases separating them. The chain has TRBV7-9 and TRBJ1-5; maybe TRBD1 (5 bases). The sequenced sample consisted of PBMCs. The TCR originated in a human donor in good health. Some clones in this sample may be carry-over from other donors' samples. CDR3 loop: CASSLAGRGNQPQHF. CDR3 bases: TGTGCCAGCAGCTTAGCAGGCAGGGGCAATCAGCCCCAGCATTTT.